This is a list of T cell receptor beta chains from one sample in a study of human T cells and chemical hapten exposure. TCRdb redid the calling of the RACE reads with MiXCR, one entry per CDR3 protein. The table lists tens of thousands of distinct CDR3 sequences, approximately 10% of them singletons. Sequencing used whole blood, obtained in connection with sensitization to the hapten diphenylcyclopropenone (DPC). These receptors originate from a woman aged 45-65 years with alopecia areata. Some clones in this sample may be carry-over from other donors' samples. Both conserved end residues are part of each CDR3. D genes are given only for firm matches. Part of the rows lack a size; the others show once, few, many or a class for expanded clones.

TRBJ1-4,TRBV12-3/TRBV12-4,-,-,TGTGCCAGCAGTTTTAGGGAGGCTAATGAAAAACTGTTTTTT,CASSFREANEKLFF
TRBJ2-3,TRBV30,many,-,TGTGCCTGGAGTTCGGGAGATACGCAGTATTTT,CAWSSGDTQYF
TRBJ2-1,TRBV2,few,TRBD2,TGTGCCAGCAGTGGAGGGACCAGCGGGGGCACTTCATCCTACAATGAGCAGTTCTTC,CASSGGTSGGTSSYNEQFF
TRBJ1-2,TRBV7-8,-,-,TGTGCCAGCAGCTTCGCACGAGATTACTATGGCTACACCTTC,CASSFARDYYGYTF
TRBJ1-1,TRBV11-3,-,TRBD1,TGTGCCAGCAGCTCGTGGACAGGGGAAGCTTTCTTT,CASSSWTGEAFF
TRBJ2-2,TRBV28,few,-,TGTGCCAGCAACCAACCTCGGGGGCCCGCCGGGGAGCTGTTTTTT,CASNQPRGPAGELFF
TRBJ2-7,TRBV27,-,-,TGTGCCAGCACCCGTGGAGGATGGACATCCTACGAGCAGTACTTC,CASTRGGWTSYEQYF
TRBJ1-2,TRBV18,many,-,TGTGCCAGCTCACCACCGGGGGGAAGCTACACCTTC,CASSPPGGSYTF
TRBJ2-6,TRBV5-1,-,-,TGCGCCAGCAGCACCGGGCCTTCCTCTGGGGCCAACGTCCTGACTTTC,CASSTGPSSGANVLTF
TRBJ2-1,TRBV6-4,few,-,TGTGCCAGCAGTCCATCGGAGGGTAATGAGCAGTTCTTC,CASSPSEGNEQFF
TRBJ2-2,TRBV4-1,many,-,TGCGCCAGCAGCCAAGTTCGGGAGCGGGCGAACACCGGGGAGCTGTTTTTT,CASSQVRERANTGELFF
TRBJ2-7,TRBV28,few,TRBD1,TGTGCCAGCAGTCCCCGGGGACAGGGAAGCTCCTACGAGCAGTACTTC,CASSPRGQGSSYEQYF
TRBJ2-4,TRBV11-2,few,-,TGTGCCAGCAGCTTACGCGGACTGGCGGCCATTCAGTACTTC,CASSLRGLAAIQYF
TRBJ1-4,TRBV29-1,-,TRBD1,TGCAGCGTAAAAGGGGGCGAAAAGGAAAAACTGTTTTTT,CSVKGGEKEKLFF
TRBJ2-7,TRBV11-2,once,-,TGTGCCAGCAGCCGACAAGGGACCGACCCACGATACGAGCAGTACTTC,CASSRQGTDPRYEQYF
TRBJ2-3,TRBV5-5,few,TRBD2,TGTGCCAGCAGCTTGGATAGCGGGAGAAGAAGGACAGATACGCAGTATTTT,CASSLDSGRRRTDTQYF
TRBJ2-5,TRBV7-8,few,TRBD1,TGTGCCAGCAGCTCTTCTACCGGGACAGTAGGGGAGACCCAGTACTTC,CASSSSTGTVGETQYF
TRBJ2-7,TRBV3-1,-,-,TGTGCCAGCAGCCCGAATCCGGGGCCCTACGAGCAGTACTTC,CASSPNPGPYEQYF
TRBJ2-7,TRBV18,many,TRBD1,TGTGCCAGCTCACCAGGGACAGGGTCCGACGAGCAGTACTTC,CASSPGTGSDEQYF
TRBJ2-1,TRBV5-8,many,-,TGTGCCAGGGCTTTGGGCTCAAGCTCCTACAATGAGCAGTTCTTC,CARALGSSSYNEQFF
TRBJ2-2,TRBV7-2,few,-,TGTGCCAGCAGCACCTGGACAGCCACCGGGGAGCTGTTTTTT,CASSTWTATGELFF
TRBJ2-6,TRBV5-4,-,-,TGTGCCAGCAGCTTGGGCCAACAATCTGGGGCCAACGTCCTGACTTTC,CASSLGQQSGANVLTF
TRBJ2-5,TRBV12-5,-,-,TGTGCTAGTGGCCCGCCGGGACCCCCCCGTCAAGAGACCCAGTACTTC,CASGPPGPPRQETQYF
TRBJ2-1,TRBV10-3,-,-,TGTGCCATCAGGGGACTTCGTTCCTCCTACAATGAGCAGTTCTTC,CAIRGLRSSYNEQFF
TRBJ1-2,TRBV7-9,few,-,TGTGCCAGCAGCCCGCCCCTTTATGGCTACACCTTC,CASSPPLYGYTF
TRBJ1-1,TRBV18,-,-,TGTGCCAGCTCACCACCACAGAACACTGAAGCTTTCTTT,CASSPPQNTEAFF
TRBJ2-3,TRBV29-1,few,TRBD2,TGCAGCGTTGGACTAGCGGGCCTCGGCACAGATACGCAGTATTTT,CSVGLAGLGTDTQYF
TRBJ1-4,TRBV7-3,-,-,TGTGCCAGCAGCTTACGTCCGGCGACGGGCGAAAAACTGTTTTTT,CASSLRPATGEKLFF
TRBJ1-1,TRBV29-1,-,TRBD1,TGCAGCCCATTAAAAAGGACAGGGACGAACACTGAAGCTTTCTTT,CSPLKRTGTNTEAFF
TRBJ2-7,TRBV20-1,few,TRBD2,TGCAGTGCTAAGCGGGACCTCTACGAGCAGTACTTC,CSAKRDLYEQYF
TRBJ2-5,TRBV5-1,-,-,TGCGCCAGCAGCTTTCAGGGCGTGGAGACCCAGTACTTC,CASSFQGVETQYF
TRBJ1-5,TRBV28,-,-,TGTGCCAGCACCCTGCGAGGGATCAATCAGCCCCAGCATTTT,CASTLRGINQPQHF
TRBJ2-5,TRBV12-3/TRBV12-4,many,-,TGTGCCAGCAGTTTGATACGGACCCAGTACTTC,CASSLIRTQYF
TRBJ2-4,TRBV6-2/TRBV6-3,-,TRBD2,TGTACCAGCAGTCTCGTAGCGGGAGGCAAAAACATTCAGTACTTC,CTSSLVAGGKNIQYF